Presented here are 29 T cell receptor beta chains from one specimen sequenced in a study of shared clonotypes between healthy human individuals. Method: immunoSEQ multiplex PCR; TCRdb's copy keeps in-frame clones and lacks some. The table includes some 500,000 clones, 90% to 96% detected once. The sequenced sample was naive CD4+ T cells sorted from blood. Specified subset: CD45RA+ positively selected. Receptors originate from a woman in her 30s in good health.

V and J are TRBV28 and TRBJ1-3; TRBD1 aligns across 10 bases. This CDR3 contains 18 residues. CDR1 is MDHEN and CDR2 is SYDVKM in the germline V gene. The ends lost 6 bases at V and 0 bases at J; junction bases unmatched: 11. CDR3 coding DNA: TGTGCCAGCAGGGCCGGGACAGGGGTAGGGAGCTCTGGAAACACCATATATTTT. Its translation: CASRAGTGVGSSGNTIYF.

The chain recombines TRBV11-2 with TRBJ2-6; 8 bases line up with TRBD1. The CDR3 contains 18 residues. Germline CDR1 and CDR2: SGHAT and FQNNGV. J lost 0 bases, V lost 4 bases, and 8 bases had no gene match. CDR3 in amino acids: CASSSYRGALSGANVLTF. Here the CDR3 DNA reads TGTGCCAGCAGCTCATACAGGGGGGCCCTCTCTGGGGCCAACGTCCTGACTTTC.

The rearrangement uses TRBV9 and TRBJ2-7; TRBD2 might be the D (6 bases). This CDR3 spans 14 amino acids. Germline V gene sequence: CDR1 SGDLS, CDR2 YYNGEE. V lost 0 bases and J lost 3, with 10 bases in between. This CDR3 reads CASSVASDYYEQYF. DNA for the CDR3: TGTGCCAGCAGCGTAGCTAGCGACTACTACGAGCAGTACTTC. Complete variable domain (other parts from reference TRBV9 and TRBJ2-7): DSGVTQTPKHLITATGQRVTLRCSPRSGDLSVYWYQQSLDQGLQFLIQYYNGEERAKGNILERFSAQQFPDLHSELNLSSLELGDSALYFCASSVASDYYEQYFGPGTRLTVT.

The chain combines TRBV2 with TRBJ2-6, with D perhaps matching TRBD1 (6 bases). CDR1 and CDR2 from the germline V gene are SNHLY and FYNNEI. V was cut by 7 bases and J by 0 bases, with 7 bases left in between. The CDR3 consists of 14 residues. The CDR3 protein is CASTQGSGANVLTF. CDR3 nucleotide sequence: TGTGCCAGCACACAGGGCTCTGGGGCCAACGTCCTGACTTTC.

The CDR3: CASSKLAGAMADTQYF. CDR3 bases: TGTGCCAGCAGCAAATTAGCGGGAGCTATGGCAGATACGCAGTATTTT. This chain uses TRBV4-2 with TRBJ2-3; 9 bases fit TRBD2. This CDR3 region has 16 residues. J lost 4 bases, V lost 5 bases, and 10 bases had no gene match. CDR1 is LGHNA, CDR2 YNFKEQ, per germline.

The V and J genes are TRBV6-6 and TRBJ2-7; either TRBD1 or TRBD2 may supply D (5 bases each). Trimming took 5 bases from V and 2 from J, leaving 13 bases between them. CDR3 length equals 14 residues. Germline-derived CDR1 and CDR2 are MNHNY and SVGAGI (reference sequence). The chain's CDR3 is CASSQGTIAYEQYF. CDR3 bases: TGTGCCAGCAGTCAAGGGACGATTGCCTACGAGCAGTACTTC.

The chain links TRBV28 to TRBJ2-3; TRBD2 agrees at 8 bases. Trimming removed 3 bases from V and 0 bases from J; junction bases left unmatched: 8. CDR1 MDHEN and CDR2 SYDVKM come from the germline V gene. This CDR3 is built from 17 residues. DNA of the CDR3: TGTGCCAGCAGTTTGGCGGTCTCTAGCGGGAGCACAGATACGCAGTATTTT. Its protein product is CASSLAVSSGSTDTQYF.

This chain uses TRBV11-2 with TRBJ2-3; TRBD2 agrees at 10 bases. The J segment lost 2 bases and the V segment lost 1 base, leaving 6 bases of the junction unmatched. Germline V gene lookup returns CDR1 SGHAT and CDR2 FQNNGV. CDR3 length: 17 residues. CDR3 loop: CASSLAQTSGFTDTQYF. DNA of the CDR3: TGTGCCAGCAGCTTAGCCCAGACTAGCGGGTTCACAGATACGCAGTATTTT.

The genes are TRBV30 and TRBJ1-5; 8 positions match TRBD1. This CDR3 comprises 13 residues. Germline V lookup: CDR1 GTSNPN, CDR2 SVGIG (reference sequence). The V segment lost 0 bases and the J segment 9 bases; nucleotides outside the gene matches: 4. CDR3 coding DNA: TGTGCCTGGAGTGTCTCTACAGGGGGGCCCCAGCATTTT. Its protein product is CAWSVSTGGPQHF.

This clone appeared a few times. The chain links TRBV4-1 to TRBJ1-5; D uncertain. CDR1 is MGHRA and CDR2 is YSYEKL in the germline V gene. The ends were cut back, 4 bases at V and 2 bases at J, with 12 bases in the middle. This CDR3 comprises 15 residues. CDR3 sequence: CASSPQAMGNQPQHF. CDR3 DNA: TGCGCCAGCAGCCCCCAGGCGATGGGCAATCAGCCCCAGCATTTT.

CDR3 DNA sequence: TGTGCCAGCAGCGTAGGGGACAGGGGGATCTATGGCTACACCTTC. Translation gives CASSVGDRGIYGYTF. The rearrangement uses TRBV9 and TRBJ1-2, with 11 bases matching TRBD1. The CDR3 contains 15 residues. Germline V gene lookup returns CDR1 SGDLS and CDR2 YYNGEE. V lost 0 bases to trimming and J lost 4 bases; unmatched junction nucleotides: 2. The whole variable domain, remainder taken from reference TRBV9 and TRBJ1-2, is DSGVTQTPKHLITATGQRVTLRCSPRSGDLSVYWYQQSLDQGLQFLIQYYNGEERAKGNILERFSAQQFPDLHSELNLSSLELGDSALYFCASSVGDRGIYGYTFGSGTRLTVV.

This clone was recorded once. The rearrangement joins TRBV19 to TRBJ1-6, with D possibly TRBD1 on 5 matching bases. The germline CDR1 and CDR2 sequences are LNHDA and SQIVND (reference sequence). V lost 3 bases and J 7 bases, leaving 19 bases between the germline ends. The CDR3 runs 17 residues. CDR3 sequence (DNA): TGTGCCAGTAGTATCGGGGGGTGGAGACGCAAGAATTCACCCCTCCACTTT. It translates to CASSIGGWRRKNSPLHF.

V is TRBV28 and J is TRBJ1-5; D unclear. Germline values: CDR1 MDHEN, CDR2 SYDVKM. This CDR3 comprises 16 residues. The V end lost 6 bases, the J end lost 4 bases, and 19 bases lay between the germline ends. The CDR3, as DNA: TGTGCCAGCAGACACGTTGACTCGGGTTGGAATCAGCCCCAGCATTTT. Protein sequence: CASRHVDSGWNQPQHF.

The chain carries TRBV7-9 and TRBJ1-5; tentative D call: TRBD1 (5 bases). The CDR3 runs to 16 residues. Looked up from germline, CDR1 is SEHNR and CDR2 is FQNEAQ (reference sequence). V was cut by 5 bases and J by 9 bases, with 23 bases left in between. The CDR3 DNA is TGTGCCAGCAGCCGCCCATCGTTGGGGGGGGAAGGGCCCCAGCATTTT. Encoded protein: CASSRPSLGGEGPQHF.

The rearrangement links TRBV5-1 to TRBJ2-3; D unresolved. Trimming took 4 bases from V and 3 from J, leaving 9 bases between them. In germline, CDR1 is SGHRS, CDR2 YFSETQ. This CDR3 is built from 13 residues. The CDR3 is CASSVGFTDTQYF. The CDR3 DNA reads TGCGCCAGCAGCGTAGGTTTTACAGATACGCAGTATTTT. The full variable domain, its missing parts supplied by reference TRBV5-1 and TRBJ2-3, is KAGVTQTPRYLIKTRGQQVTLSCSPISGHRSVSWYQQTPGQGLQFLFEYFSETQRNKGNFPGRFSGRQFSNSRSEMNVSTLELGDSALYLCASSVGFTDTQYFGPGTRLTVL.

This clone was recorded only once. The same CDR3 arises from other DNA sequences in this sample as well. The V gene is TRBV2, the J gene TRBJ2-1, with D unresolved. The CDR3 consists of 11 residues. From germline, CDR1 is SNHLY and CDR2 FYNNEI. V lost 4 bases and J lost 4, with 2 bases in between. This CDR3 reads CASSGYNEQFF. DNA of the CDR3: TGTGCCAGCAGTGGGTACAATGAGCAGTTCTTC. The variable domain in full, with the rest retrieved from reference TRBV2 and TRBJ2-1, is EPEVTQTPSHQVTQMGQEVILRCVPISNHLYFYWYRQILGQKVEFLVSFYNNEISEKSEIFDDQFSVERPDGSNFTLKIRSTKLEDSAMYFCASSGYNEQFFGPGTRLTVL.

This chain uses TRBV6-5 with TRBJ2-1; perhaps TRBD2 as D (5 bases). From germline, CDR1 is MNHEY and CDR2 SVGAGI. The V end was cut by 0 bases, the J end by 9 bases, with 12 bases between. The CDR3 contains 14 residues. The CDR3 is CASSYSGLASEQFF. The CDR3 DNA is TGTGCCAGCAGTTACTCAGGGCTAGCTAGTGAGCAGTTCTTC.

The chain links TRBV11-2 to TRBJ2-6, with 10 bases fitting TRBD1. Germline-derived CDR1 and CDR2 are SGHAT and FQNNGV. The CDR3 spans 16 residues. V dropped 5 bases and J dropped 2; count of bases not matched to a gene: 3. As DNA, the CDR3 is TGTGCCAGCAGCAATGACAGGGGGCCTGGGGCCAACGTCCTGACTTTC. Residues: CASSNDRGPGANVLTF.

V usage is TRBV7-3 and J usage is TRBJ2-1; TRBD1 might be the D (5 bases). V dropped 5 bases and J dropped 3 bases, with 11 bases sitting between them. The CDR3 totals 14 residues. Germline CDR1 and CDR2: SGHTA and FQGTGA. CDR3 nucleotide sequence: TGTGCCAGCAGCCCTCAGGGCTACTACAATGAGCAGTTCTTC. Amino acids: CASSPQGYYNEQFF.

The chain recombines TRBV5-1 with TRBJ2-7, with D perhaps TRBD2 (5 bases). Looked up from germline, CDR1 is SGHRS and CDR2 is YFSETQ. The V gene lost 4 bases and the J gene lost 1 base, with 9 bases spanning the gap. This CDR3 has 13 residues. In DNA form, the CDR3 reads TGCGCCAGCAGCCGGAGCGGTTCCTACGAGCAGTACTTC. Residues: CASSRSGSYEQYF.

The V gene is TRBV27, the J gene TRBJ2-7; no clear D gene. V was clipped by 8 bases and J by 1 base, with 12 bases between them. Germline CDR1 is MNHEY and CDR2 is SMNVEV (reference sequence). There are 13 residues in the CDR3. This CDR3 reads CASLRWGSYEQYF. CDR3 DNA sequence: TGTGCCAGCCTACGCTGGGGATCCTACGAGCAGTACTTC.

The rearrangement uses TRBV19 and TRBJ2-7; 8 positions match TRBD2. In germline, CDR1 is LNHDA, CDR2 SQIVND (reference sequence). V lost 6 bases and J lost 3; bases outside the gene matches: 10. The CDR3 runs 15 residues. CDR3 region: CASRTRGSGSYEQYF. The CDR3 DNA reads as TGTGCCAGTAGAACCCGGGGGAGCGGGAGCTACGAGCAGTACTTC.

The chain uses TRBV5-1 and TRBJ1-2; 7 bases map to TRBD1. There are 15 residues in the CDR3. Losses at the gene ends were 0 bases for V and 2 bases for J; bases not matched to a gene: 4. CDR1 SGHRS and CDR2 YFSETQ come from the germline V gene. The CDR3 sequence: CASSLEGQRNYGYTF. CDR3 nucleotide sequence: TGCGCCAGCAGCTTGGAGGGACAGAGGAACTATGGCTACACCTTC.

This clone occurred once. The rearrangement links TRBV11-3 to TRBJ2-5, with a tentative D call TRBD1 (6 bases). This CDR3 has 14 residues. Germline values: CDR1 SGHNT, CDR2 YENEEA. Trimming stripped 1 base from V and 5 bases from J, with 11 bases between. CDR3 loop: CASSLGFQGETQYF. The CDR3 coding sequence is TGTGCCAGCAGCTTAGGATTCCAGGGGGAGACCCAGTACTTC.

The V call is TRBV18, the J call TRBJ2-1, with 9 bases fitting TRBD1. The length of the CDR3 is 15 residues. The germline gives CDR1 KGHSH, CDR2 LQKENI. Trimming removed 2 bases from V and 6 bases from J; junction bases left unmatched: 5. The CDR3 loop reads CASSPGQGWRNEQFF. The DNA of the CDR3 is TGTGCCAGCTCACCAGGACAGGGGTGGCGCAATGAGCAGTTCTTC.

The chain has TRBV6-4 and TRBJ1-1; TRBD1 aligns across 8 bases. The J segment lost 4 bases and the V segment lost 5 bases, leaving 3 bases of the junction unmatched. In germline, CDR1 is MRHNA, CDR2 SNTAGT. The CDR3 is 13 amino acids. CDR3 in DNA: TGTGCCAGCAGTCGGACAGGGACCACTGAAGCTTTCTTT. It specifies CASSRTGTTEAFF.

The genes are TRBV6-4 and TRBJ2-3; 14 positions agree with TRBD2. Germline assignment: CDR1 MRHNA and CDR2 SNTAGT. The CDR3 has 15 amino acids. Trimming took 8 bases from V and 6 from J; bases not matched to a gene: 7. CDR3 sequence reads: CASGRLAGGPDTQYF. The CDR3 nucleotides read TGTGCCAGCGGCAGACTAGCGGGAGGGCCGGATACGCAGTATTTT.

The chain carries TRBV28 and TRBJ1-1, with D perhaps matching TRBD1 (5 bases). Trimming stripped 11 bases from V and 5 bases from J, with 12 bases between. This CDR3 spans 11 amino acids. In germline, CDR1 is MDHEN, CDR2 SYDVKM. CDR3 loop: CASRVQTEAFF. CDR3 in DNA: TGTGCCTCCAGGGTTCAGACTGAAGCTTTCTTT.

This chain joins TRBV5-1 and TRBJ1-3; maybe TRBD1 (5 bases). The V end lost 1 base, the J end lost 2 bases, and 10 bases lay between the germline ends. Germline V gene data show CDR1 as SGHRS and CDR2 as YFSETQ. This CDR3 spans 15 amino acids. CDR3 DNA: TGCGCCAGCAGCTTGTCGAGGGGAACTGGAAACACCATATATTTT. Amino acid sequence: CASSLSRGTGNTIYF.